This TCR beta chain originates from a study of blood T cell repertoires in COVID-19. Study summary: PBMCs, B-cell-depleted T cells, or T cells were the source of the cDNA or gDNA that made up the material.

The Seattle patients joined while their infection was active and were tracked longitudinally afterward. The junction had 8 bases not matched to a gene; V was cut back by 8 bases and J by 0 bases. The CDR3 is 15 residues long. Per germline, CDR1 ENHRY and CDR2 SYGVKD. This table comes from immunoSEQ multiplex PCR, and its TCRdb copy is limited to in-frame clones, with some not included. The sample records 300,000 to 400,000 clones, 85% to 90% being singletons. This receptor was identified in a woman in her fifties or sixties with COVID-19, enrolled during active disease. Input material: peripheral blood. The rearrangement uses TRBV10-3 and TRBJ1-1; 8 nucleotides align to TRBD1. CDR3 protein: CAIRQQGAVNTEAFF. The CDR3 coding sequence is TGTGCCATCCGACAGCAGGGGGCAGTGAACACTGAAGCTTTCTTT.